This TCR beta chain was identified during a study of early T cells in non-severe SARS-CoV-2 infection. V gave up 1 base and J gave up 8 bases, with 15 bases separating them. CDR1 is SGHNT, CDR2 YYREEE, per germline (reference sequence). This CDR3 is 14 amino acids long. Unique molecular identifiers were attached to individual cDNA molecules. MiXCR was run by TCRdb on the 5' RACE reads, yielding one entry per CDR3 protein. Seen here are around 78,000 distinct CDR3 sequences, 10% observed once, and the top ten hold 6.5% to 8.5%. This clonotype has just a few counts. This chain connects TRBV5-4 to TRBJ1-2; a weak D match, TRBD1 (5 bases). This specimen consisted of whole blood, obtained at baseline. The TCR originated in an adult who was a healthcare worker with PCR-confirmed SARS-CoV-2 infection or an uninfected control (not recorded which). The CDR3 sequence is CASSLLIGAGGYTF. Written as DNA, the CDR3 is TGTGCCAGCAGCTTGCTTATAGGGGCCGGCGGCTACACCTTC.